This T cell receptor beta chain was sequenced for a study of CD8+CD57+ T cells in acquired aplastic anemia. Study background: Sorted CD4+ and CD8+ cells yielded roughly 3.1 ug of DNA on average.

By flow cytometry, patients selected for sequencing had shown an expansion of CD8+CD57+ cells. Severe acquired aplastic anemia was diagnosed in all patients. Each patient gave a blood sample that was collected before any therapy had been received. TCR beta VDJ and CDR3 were profiled, and genomic DNA was the template. MiXCR was run by TCRdb on the reads, yielding one entry per CDR3 protein. The sample yields 260,000 or so distinct CDR3 sequences, approximately 45% seen once. As to this clonotype: Its antigen remains unknown.

CDR3 length equals 13 residues. V shed 0 bases and J shed 2 bases, with 4 bases lying between them. Looked up from germline, CDR1 is MNHEY and CDR2 is SVGEGT. Whole-study findings and limits: The study found no significant CD8+ Simpson's diversity difference between patients and controls.

V gene TRBV6-2 or TRBV6-3 combines with J gene TRBJ2-5; D remains ambiguous. The source material was sorted CD4+, CD8+, or CD8+CD57+ T cells (not recorded which) from PBMCs. The origin of this receptor is a human donor with aplastic anemia. CDR3 nucleotides: TGTGCCAGCAGTTACTCCCTACAAGAGACCCAGTACTTC. Its protein is CASSYSLQETQYF.